These 9 T cell receptor beta chains share one sample of origin, sequenced in a study of cytomegalovirus exposure and HLA in healthy donors. PCR primers comprised 60 Vbeta and 13 Jbeta primers. Here immunoSEQ multiplex PCR was the method, and the copy in TCRdb shows in-frame clones only, minus some. Of 110,000 or so clones in the sample, roughly three quarters were seen once. Sequences were obtained from PBMCs. The receptors were gathered from a male donor in good health and CMV-seronegative.

The chain combines TRBV7-2 with TRBJ2-2; D is uncertain. This CDR3 has 14 residues. Germline loops: CDR1 SGHTA, CDR2 FQGNSA. With 3 bases removed from V and 1 base from J, the gap between germline ends came to 6 bases. CDR3 residues: CASSLSGNTGELFF. The CDR3 coding sequence is TGTGCCAGCAGCTTGAGTGGGAACACCGGGGAGCTGTTTTTT. Together with reference TRBV7-2 and TRBJ2-2, the CDR3 gives the full variable domain: GAGVSQSPSNKVTEKGKDVELRCDPISGHTALYWYRQSLGQGLEFLIYFQGNSAPDKSGLPSDRFSAERTGGSVSTLTIQRTQQEDSAVYLCASSLSGNTGELFFGEGSRLTVL.

The chain recombines TRBV9 with TRBJ2-2; 10 nucleotides align to TRBD2. The CDR3 extends over 16 amino acids. Germline lookup yields CDR1 SGDLS and CDR2 YYNGEE. V gave up 0 bases and J gave up 7 bases; unmatched junction bases: 6. The DNA of the CDR3 is TGTGCCAGCAGCGTAGCCCCTAGCGGGAGTTTCGGGGAGCTGTTTTTT. Protein product: CASSVAPSGSFGELFF.

This chain uses TRBV4-2 with TRBJ2-5; 8 bases align to TRBD2. With 4 bases clipped from V and 4 bases from J, the junction kept 5 bases outside the gene matches. From germline, CDR1 is LGHNA and CDR2 YNFKEQ. This CDR3 is 14 amino acids long. CDR3 DNA: TGTGCCAGCAGCCCGGAGCGGGAGTCAGAGACCCAGTACTTC. This encodes CASSPERESETQYF.

The J gene is TRBJ2-7, the V gene TRBV6-1, with D maybe TRBD2 (5 bases). Trimming took off 0 bases at V and 1 base at J, with 13 bases between the two ends. Germline CDR1 is MNHNS and CDR2 is SASEGT. The CDR3 length is 16 residues. The CDR3 spells CASSEADIGESYEQYF. In DNA, the CDR3 is TGTGCCAGCAGTGAAGCGGATATCGGGGAGTCCTACGAGCAGTACTTC.

The chain employs TRBV4-3 and TRBJ2-1, with 13 bases matching TRBD2. The ends lost 0 bases at V and 2 bases at J; junction bases unmatched: 4. The CDR3 is made up of 18 amino acids. The germline V gene has CDR1 LGHNA and CDR2 YSLEER. The CDR3, as DNA: TGCGCCAGCAGCCAAGACCTTGGACTAGCGGGGGCCTACAATGAGCAGTTCTTC. Its translation is CASSQDLGLAGAYNEQFF.

This clone was detected once. The chain has TRBV9 and TRBJ1-4; D is perhaps TRBD1 (6 bases). The CDR3 runs 14 residues. The V end was cut by 1 base, the J end by 6 bases, with 10 bases between. The germline V gene encodes CDR1 SGDLS and CDR2 YYNGEE. The CDR3 coding sequence is TGTGCCAGCAGCGTAACAGGGTTAGATGAAAAACTGTTTTTT. Its translation is CASSVTGLDEKLFF. Drawing the rest from reference TRBV9 and TRBJ1-4, the complete variable domain is DSGVTQTPKHLITATGQRVTLRCSPRSGDLSVYWYQQSLDQGLQFLIQYYNGEERAKGNILERFSAQQFPDLHSELNLSSLELGDSALYFCASSVTGLDEKLFFGSGTQLSVL.

The count of this clone is one. The CDR3 region has the DNA TGTGCTAGTGGTTTGCCCCGGACAGGATCCGTGCCATACGAGCAGTACTTC. This sequence encodes CASGLPRTGSVPYEQYF. The chain uses TRBV12-5 and TRBJ2-7; 7 bases align to TRBD1. CDR1 is LGHNT, CDR2 FRNRAP, per germline. V was pared by 2 bases and J by 4 bases, with 14 bases of the junction left unmatched. This CDR3 is 17 amino acids long.

The DNA of the CDR3 is TGTGCCAGCAGTCAAAACAGGGTCTACGAGCAGTACTTC. This translates into CASSQNRVYEQYF. This chain links TRBV6-5 with TRBJ2-7; D possibly corresponds to TRBD1 (6 bases). The CDR3 is 13 residues long. V was pared by 5 bases and J by 3 bases, with 11 bases between. CDR1 is MNHEY and CDR2 is SVGAGI in the germline V gene.

The chain combines TRBV29-1 with TRBJ2-5; 11 positions match TRBD2. The trim removed 7 bases at V and 1 base at J, leaving 11 bases unmatched. The germline CDR1 and CDR2 sequences are SQVTM and ANQGSEA. The CDR3 extends over 16 amino acids. The CDR3 coding sequence is TGCAGCGCCCCCACTAGCGGGAGCGCCGTCCAAGAGACCCAGTACTTC. The encoded protein is CSAPTSGSAVQETQYF.